The next 25 T cell receptor beta chains were all read from a single sample in a study of T cell responses to AZD1222 COVID-19 vaccine. Sequencing was performed with immunoSEQ multiplex PCR; in TCRdb, only in-frame clones are kept and a portion is missing. The sample has under 150,000 clones, around nine tenths seen once; the top ten hold around 3.5%. The input for sequencing was peripheral blood, taken on day 0 of AZD1222 vaccination. These receptors came from an adult in good health.

This chain connects TRBV7-3 to TRBJ1-2; D not certain. V was trimmed by 5 bases and J by 4 bases, leaving 11 bases between them. The CDR3 consists of 13 residues. In germline, CDR1 is SGHTA, CDR2 FQGTGA. CDR3 sequence (DNA): TGTGCCAGCAGCGAAACCCCTGCCTATGGCTACACCTTC. Translating gives CASSETPAYGYTF.

The V and J genes are TRBV15 and TRBJ2-1; the D is unclear. There are 11 residues in the CDR3. V was shortened by 0 bases and J by 10 bases, with 4 bases between the two germline ends. The germline V gene has CDR1 LNHNV and CDR2 YYDKDF (reference sequence). As DNA, the CDR3 is TGTGCCACCAGCAGAGATTCGGAGCAGTTCTTC. Its protein product is CATSRDSEQFF.

This chain links TRBV18 with TRBJ1-2; D possibly corresponds to TRBD1 (5 bases). Per germline, CDR1 KGHSH and CDR2 LQKENI. Trimming pared 6 bases from V and 4 bases from J, leaving 12 bases between. This CDR3 is built from 13 residues. The CDR3 region has the DNA TGTGCCAGCTCCTCAGACGGGACCTATGGCTACACCTTC. Its protein product is CASSSDGTYGYTF.

This clone has only a few counts. The chain carries TRBV4-3 and TRBJ1-2; D might be TRBD1 (6 bases). CDR3 length equals 15 residues. The V end lost 3 bases, the J end lost 0 bases, and 11 bases lay between the germline ends. The germline gives CDR1 LGHNA, CDR2 YSLEER. CDR3: CASSHTTGPNYGYTF. In nucleotides, the CDR3 is TGCGCCAGCAGCCACACGACAGGTCCTAACTATGGCTACACCTTC.

The chain carries TRBV7-2 and TRBJ2-3, with TRBD2 as a possible D gene (6 bases). Germline CDR1 SGHTA, CDR2 FQGNSA. The ends were cut back, 5 bases at V and 7 bases at J, with 13 bases in the middle. The CDR3 contains 13 residues. This CDR3 reads CASSGAGTNTQYF. The CDR3, as DNA: TGTGCCAGCAGCGGAGCGGGTACCAATACGCAGTATTTT.

This chain joins TRBV19 and TRBJ1-2; 10 nucleotides agree with TRBD1. Germline V gives CDR1 LNHDA, CDR2 SQIVND (reference sequence). Unmatched junction bases numbered 4, after V lost 6 bases and J lost 3 bases. This CDR3 contains 14 residues. DNA for the CDR3: TGTGCCAGTAGGAGGACAGGGGGTGACTATGGCTACACCTTC. Protein sequence: CASRRTGGDYGYTF.

The DNA for the CDR3 is TGTGCCAGCAGCCGACCCGGGACTAGCCAGTTCTTC. It codes for CASSRPGTSQFF. The J gene is TRBJ2-1, the V gene TRBV3-1 (or the pseudogene TRBV3-2); 9 nucleotides line up with TRBD2. Trimming cost V 4 bases and J 13 bases; bases outside gene matches: 5. This CDR3 region has 12 residues. Germline V lookup: CDR1 LGHDT, CDR2 YNNKEL (reference sequence).

The genes are TRBV6-4 and TRBJ2-5; 7 nucleotides line up with TRBD1. This CDR3 has 18 amino acids. Looked up from germline, CDR1 is MRHNA and CDR2 is SNTAGT. V gave up 9 bases and J gave up 2 bases; unmatched junction bases: 21. CDR3 loop: CASPLRKGASTGQETQYF. In DNA form, the CDR3 reads TGTGCCAGTCCCTTGCGCAAGGGGGCGTCGACCGGACAAGAGACCCAGTACTTC.

The J gene is TRBJ1-5, the V gene TRBV10-1; D remains unclear. Looked up from germline, CDR1 is WNHNN and CDR2 is SYGVQD (reference sequence). This CDR3 is 12 amino acids long. The germline V and J ends were trimmed by 2 bases and 4 bases, with 3 bases remaining between them. The CDR3 coding sequence is TGCGCCAGCAGTGAGGGGAATCAGCCCCAGCATTTT. Amino acids: CASSEGNQPQHF.

This sequence joins TRBV6-2 or TRBV6-3 and TRBJ1-1; tentatively, D is TRBD1 (5 bases). The CDR3 is made up of 11 amino acids. V was clipped by 2 bases and J by 8 bases, with 6 bases between them. Germline CDR1 is MNHEY and CDR2 is SVGEGT. DNA for the CDR3: TGTGCCAGCAGTTACAACAGGGAAGCTTTCTTT. Encoded protein: CASSYNREAFF.

This clone was found once. V gene TRBV5-6 combines with J gene TRBJ2-7, with TRBD2 identical over 10 bases. J was trimmed by 3 bases and V by 4 bases; bases with no gene match: 7. This CDR3 spans 15 amino acids. Per the germline V gene, CDR1 is SGHDT and CDR2 is YYEEEE. This CDR3 is CASSEFVAGGYEQYF. CDR3 coding DNA: TGTGCCAGCAGCGAATTCGTAGCGGGGGGCTACGAGCAGTACTTC.

The chain carries TRBV5-4 and TRBJ2-1; the D gene is possibly TRBD2 (5 bases). CDR3 length equals 14 residues. Deletions cut 0 bases from V and 9 bases from J, with 13 bases between. Germline CDR1 reads SGHNT; CDR2 reads YYREEE (reference sequence). CDR3 amino acids: CASSLEIAGGEQFF. CDR3 bases: TGTGCCAGCAGCTTGGAAATAGCAGGAGGTGAGCAGTTCTTC.

The chain has TRBV4-3 and TRBJ2-5; 11 bases are shared with TRBD1. Germline loops: CDR1 LGHNA, CDR2 YSLEER. V lost 0 bases to trimming and J lost 2 bases; unmatched junction nucleotides: 14. The CDR3 totals 20 residues. Here the CDR3 reads CASSQEFRGQGVSFQETQYF. The CDR3 region has the DNA TGCGCCAGCAGCCAAGAATTCCGGGGACAGGGGGTTTCGTTTCAAGAGACCCAGTACTTC.

The chain recombines TRBV7-2 with TRBJ2-7, with 10 nucleotides matching TRBD1. The CDR3 spans 16 residues. Germline V gene sequence: CDR1 SGHTA, CDR2 FQGNSA. The V gene end was trimmed by 1 base and the J gene end by 3 bases; junction bases not matched to a gene: 6. In nucleotides, the CDR3 is TGTGCCAGCAGCTTAGGGACAGGGGGGCTTCTCTACGAGCAGTACTTC. Translated: CASSLGTGGLLYEQYF.

This clone is a singleton in its sample. The rearrangement uses TRBV6-5 and TRBJ1-2; D gene unclear. CDR3 length: 12 amino acids. Germline V lookup: CDR1 MNHEY, CDR2 SVGAGI. The ends were cut back, 10 bases at V and 6 bases at J, with 15 bases in the middle. The CDR3 protein is CATIASAHGYTF. CDR3 sequence (DNA): TGTGCCACTATTGCGTCCGCGCATGGCTACACCTTC.

The chain employs TRBV5-1 and TRBJ2-2; 9 positions agree with TRBD1. The CDR3 contains 17 residues. CDR1 SGHRS and CDR2 YFSETQ come from the germline V gene. Trimming at V came to 1 base and at J to 3 bases, leaving 7 bases not matched to a gene. CDR3 coding DNA: TGCGCCAGCAGCTTGAGGGGACAGGGTGTGGACACCGGGGAGCTGTTTTTT. Translating gives CASSLRGQGVDTGELFF. The variable domain in full, with the rest retrieved from reference TRBV5-1 and TRBJ2-2, is KAGVTQTPRYLIKTRGQQVTLSCSPISGHRSVSWYQQTPGQGLQFLFEYFSETQRNKGNFPGRFSGRQFSNSRSEMNVSTLELGDSALYLCASSLRGQGVDTGELFFGEGSRLTVL.

The chain recombines TRBV19 with TRBJ1-3, with 9 bases aligning to TRBD1. CDR1 is LNHDA, CDR2 SQIVND, per germline (reference sequence). This CDR3 is 16 amino acids long. The V and J ends lost 5 bases and 5 bases, in that order; junction bases with no gene match: 10. Here the CDR3 DNA reads TGTGCCAGTAGTCAAACGCGGGACAGGGATCGAAACACCATATATTTT. Encoded protein: CASSQTRDRDRNTIYF.

The V call is TRBV5-1, the J call TRBJ1-3; D gene ambiguous. Per the germline V gene, CDR1 is SGHRS and CDR2 is YFSETQ. V dropped 3 bases and J dropped 0 bases, with 10 bases sitting between them. This CDR3 region has 15 residues. CDR3 region: CASSSLSSSGNTIYF. The CDR3 region has the DNA TGCGCCAGCAGCTCCCTTTCGAGCTCTGGAAACACCATATATTTT.

This clone was seen a few times. The chain is built from TRBV15 and TRBJ2-6; D gene unclear. Between the trimmed V and J ends, which lost 0 bases and 4 bases, there was a span of 4 bases. This CDR3 has 14 residues. CDR1 and CDR2 (germline): LNHNV, YYDKDF (reference sequence). Here the CDR3 DNA reads TGTGCCACCAGCAGAGAGTCCGGGGCCAACGTCCTGACTTTC. It yields the protein CATSRESGANVLTF. Complete variable domain (other parts from reference TRBV15 and TRBJ2-6): DAMVIQNPRYQVTQFGKPVTLSCSQTLNHNVMYWYQQKSSQAPKLLFHYYDKDFNNEADTPDNFQSRRPNTSFCFLDIRSPGLGDTAMYLCATSRESGANVLTFGAGSRLTVL.

The chain employs TRBV6-2 or TRBV6-3 and TRBJ2-2; 7 bases line up with TRBD1. The CDR3 loop spans 16 amino acids. Trimming at V came to 4 bases and at J to 1 base, leaving 6 bases not matched to a gene. CDR1 is MNHEY, CDR2 SVGEGT, per germline. CDR3: CASSSPGQLNTGELFF. In DNA, the CDR3 is TGTGCCAGCAGTTCCCCGGGACAGCTGAACACCGGGGAGCTGTTTTTT.

V usage is TRBV3-1 (or the pseudogene TRBV3-2) and J usage is TRBJ2-1; 9 nucleotides align to TRBD1. This CDR3 has 17 residues. V gave up 3 bases and J gave up 7 bases; unmatched junction bases: 13. Germline values: CDR1 LGHDT, CDR2 YNNKEL (reference sequence). CDR3 DNA sequence: TGTGCCAGCAGCCAGGGCTGGGGTGGGACAGGGCGGAATGAGCAGTTCTTC. It translates to CASSQGWGGTGRNEQFF.

The J gene is TRBJ1-5, the V gene TRBV7-2; D not resolved. Trimming pared 0 bases from V and 4 bases from J, leaving 10 bases between. Per germline, CDR1 SGHTA and CDR2 FQGNSA. The CDR3 has 15 amino acids. This chain's CDR3 is CASSLAGNLNQPQHF. The CDR3 DNA sequence: TGTGCCAGCAGCTTAGCGGGAAACCTTAATCAGCCCCAGCATTTT.

The chain has TRBV10-1 and TRBJ1-2; 10 nucleotides agree with TRBD1. The CDR3 has 13 amino acids. Germline CDR1 reads WNHNN; CDR2 reads SYGVQD (reference sequence). J was trimmed by 8 bases and V by 5 bases; bases with no gene match: 5. CDR3 in amino acids: CASSPGTGEGYTF. The CDR3 DNA is TGCGCCAGCAGTCCCGGGACAGGGGAAGGCTACACCTTC.

The rearrangement links TRBV12-5 to TRBJ1-5, with TRBD1 identical over 10 bases. CDR1 and CDR2 (germline): LGHNT, FRNRAP. Germline trimming cut 5 bases from V and 2 bases from J; bases unmatched to any gene: 6. This CDR3 has 16 amino acids. CDR3 sequence (DNA): TGTGCTAGTGGTCCACACGGACAGGGGGGCAATCAGCCCCAGCATTTT. Protein sequence: CASGPHGQGGNQPQHF.

The chain joins TRBV7-9 to TRBJ1-1, with D possibly matching TRBD1 (5 bases). Trimming removed 1 base from V and 4 bases from J, with 19 bases in between. The CDR3 runs to 17 residues. Germline-derived CDR1 and CDR2 are SEHNR and FQNEAQ (reference sequence). The CDR3 nucleotides are TGTGCCAGCAGCTTAGGACGTATGGGACGACGAGCCACTGAAGCTTTCTTT. Protein sequence: CASSLGRMGRRATEAFF.